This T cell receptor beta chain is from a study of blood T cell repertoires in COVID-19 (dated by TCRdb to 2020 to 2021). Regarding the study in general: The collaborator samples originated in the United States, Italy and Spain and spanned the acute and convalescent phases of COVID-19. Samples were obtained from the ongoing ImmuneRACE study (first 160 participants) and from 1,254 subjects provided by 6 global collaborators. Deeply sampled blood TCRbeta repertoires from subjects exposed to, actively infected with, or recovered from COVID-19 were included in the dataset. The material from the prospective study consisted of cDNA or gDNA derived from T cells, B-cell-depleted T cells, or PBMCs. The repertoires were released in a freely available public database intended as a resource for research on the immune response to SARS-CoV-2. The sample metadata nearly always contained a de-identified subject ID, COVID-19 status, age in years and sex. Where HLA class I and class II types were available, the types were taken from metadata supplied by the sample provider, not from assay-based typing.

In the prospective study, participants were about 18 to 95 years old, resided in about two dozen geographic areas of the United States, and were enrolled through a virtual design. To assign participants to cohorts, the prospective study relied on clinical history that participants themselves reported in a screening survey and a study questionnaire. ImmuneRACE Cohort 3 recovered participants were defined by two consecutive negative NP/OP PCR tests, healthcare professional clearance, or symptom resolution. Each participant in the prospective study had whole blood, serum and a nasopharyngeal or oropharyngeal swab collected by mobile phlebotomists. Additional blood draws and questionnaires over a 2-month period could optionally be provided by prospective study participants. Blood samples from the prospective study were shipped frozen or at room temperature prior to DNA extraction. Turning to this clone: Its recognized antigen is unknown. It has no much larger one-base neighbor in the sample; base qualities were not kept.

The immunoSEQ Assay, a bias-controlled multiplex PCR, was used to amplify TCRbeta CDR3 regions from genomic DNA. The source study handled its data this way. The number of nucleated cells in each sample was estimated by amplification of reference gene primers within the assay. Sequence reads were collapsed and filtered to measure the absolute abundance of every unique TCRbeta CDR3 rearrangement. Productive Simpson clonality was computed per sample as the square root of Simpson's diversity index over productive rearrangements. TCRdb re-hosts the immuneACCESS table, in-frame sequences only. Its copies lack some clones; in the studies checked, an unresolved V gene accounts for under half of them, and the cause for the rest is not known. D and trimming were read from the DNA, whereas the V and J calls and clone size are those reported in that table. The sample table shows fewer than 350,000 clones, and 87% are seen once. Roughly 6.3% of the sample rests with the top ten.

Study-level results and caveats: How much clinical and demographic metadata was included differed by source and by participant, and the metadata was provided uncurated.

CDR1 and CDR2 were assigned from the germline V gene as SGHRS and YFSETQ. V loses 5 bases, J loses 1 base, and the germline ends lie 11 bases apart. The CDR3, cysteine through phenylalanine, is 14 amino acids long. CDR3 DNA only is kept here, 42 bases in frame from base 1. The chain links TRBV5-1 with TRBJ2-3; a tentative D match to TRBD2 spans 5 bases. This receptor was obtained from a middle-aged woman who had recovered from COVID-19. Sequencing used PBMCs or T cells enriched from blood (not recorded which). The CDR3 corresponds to CASSRGAGTDTQYF. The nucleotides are TGCGCCAGCAGTCGGGGTGCGGGCACAGATACGCAGTATTTT.